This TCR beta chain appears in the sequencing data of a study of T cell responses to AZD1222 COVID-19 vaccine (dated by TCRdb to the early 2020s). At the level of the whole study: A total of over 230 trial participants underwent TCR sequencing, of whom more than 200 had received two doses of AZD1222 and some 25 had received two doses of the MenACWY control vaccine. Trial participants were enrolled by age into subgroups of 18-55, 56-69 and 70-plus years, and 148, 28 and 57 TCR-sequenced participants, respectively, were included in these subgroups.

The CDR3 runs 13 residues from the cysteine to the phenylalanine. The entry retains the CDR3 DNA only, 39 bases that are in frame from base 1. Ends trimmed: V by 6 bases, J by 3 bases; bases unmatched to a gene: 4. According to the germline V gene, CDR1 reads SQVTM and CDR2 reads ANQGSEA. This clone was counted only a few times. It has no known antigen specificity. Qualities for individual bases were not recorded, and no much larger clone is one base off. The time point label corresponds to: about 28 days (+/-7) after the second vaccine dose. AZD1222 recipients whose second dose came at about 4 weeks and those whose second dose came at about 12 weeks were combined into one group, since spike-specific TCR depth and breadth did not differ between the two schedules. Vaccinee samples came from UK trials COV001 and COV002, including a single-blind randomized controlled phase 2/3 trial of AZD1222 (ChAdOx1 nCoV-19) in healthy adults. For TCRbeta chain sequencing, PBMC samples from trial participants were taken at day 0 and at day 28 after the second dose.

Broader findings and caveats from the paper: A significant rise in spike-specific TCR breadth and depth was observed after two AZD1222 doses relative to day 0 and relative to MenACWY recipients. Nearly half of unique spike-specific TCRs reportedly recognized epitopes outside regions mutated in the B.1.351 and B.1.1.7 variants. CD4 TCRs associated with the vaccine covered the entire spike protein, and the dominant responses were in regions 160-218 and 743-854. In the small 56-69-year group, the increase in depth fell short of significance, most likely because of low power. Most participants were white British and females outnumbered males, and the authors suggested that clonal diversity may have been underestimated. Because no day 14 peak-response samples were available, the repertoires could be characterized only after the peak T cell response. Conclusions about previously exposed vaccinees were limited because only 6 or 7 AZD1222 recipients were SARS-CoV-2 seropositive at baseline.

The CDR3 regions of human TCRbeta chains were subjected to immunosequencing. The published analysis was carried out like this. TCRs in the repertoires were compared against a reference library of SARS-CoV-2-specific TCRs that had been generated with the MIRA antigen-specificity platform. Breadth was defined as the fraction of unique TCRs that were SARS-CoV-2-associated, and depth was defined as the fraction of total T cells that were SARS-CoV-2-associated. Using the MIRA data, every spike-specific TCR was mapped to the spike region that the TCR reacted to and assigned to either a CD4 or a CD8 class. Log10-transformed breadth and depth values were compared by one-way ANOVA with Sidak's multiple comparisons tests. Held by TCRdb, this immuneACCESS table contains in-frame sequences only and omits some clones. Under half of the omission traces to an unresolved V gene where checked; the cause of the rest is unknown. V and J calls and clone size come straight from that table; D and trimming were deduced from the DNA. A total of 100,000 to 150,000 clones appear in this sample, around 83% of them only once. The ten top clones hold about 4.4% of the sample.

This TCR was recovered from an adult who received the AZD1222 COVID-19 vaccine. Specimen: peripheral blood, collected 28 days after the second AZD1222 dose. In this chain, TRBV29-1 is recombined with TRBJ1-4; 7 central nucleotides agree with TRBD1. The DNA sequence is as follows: TGCAGCGTGAGCGGGACAGCTAATGAAAAACTGTTTTTT. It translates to CSVSGTANEKLFF.